The next 30 T cell receptor beta chains were all read from a single sample in a study of beta chain features in type 1 diabetes. The antigens for these receptors are not known. General study points: For Type 1 diabetes patients, all four CD4+ subsets carried TCRB CDR3s that were moderately but significantly shorter.

The entirety of the isolated RNA underwent reverse transcription, so expressed TCRB transcripts were sequenced. Generated by immunoSEQ multiplex PCR, the TCRdb table keeps only in-frame clones and is missing some. The sample yields roughly 150,000 clones, 6.5% to 10% seen once. The sequenced sample consisted of central memory CD4+ T cells from blood. The source of these receptors is a woman between 18 and 29 years old with type 1 diabetes.

This clone appeared a few times. The rearrangement links TRBV13 to TRBJ2-2; 13 bases fit TRBD2. This CDR3 spans 15 amino acids. Germline-derived CDR1 and CDR2 are PRHDT and FYEKMQ (reference sequence). Germline trimming cut 2 bases from V and 8 bases from J; bases unmatched to any gene: 2. The CDR3, as DNA: TGTGCCAGCAGCTTAAGACTAGCGGGAGGTGGGGAGCTGTTTTTT. Protein sequence: CASSLRLAGGGELFF.

This clone was recorded a few times. The chain joins TRBV5-4 to TRBJ2-1, with D possibly being TRBD1 (6 bases). Trimming shortened V by 7 bases and J by 2 bases, and 13 bases separated the two germline ends. CDR1 and CDR2 (germline): SGHNT, YYREEE (reference sequence). The CDR3 loop spans 14 amino acids. Here the CDR3 DNA reads TGTGCCAGCCTTCGGGACAATACCTACAATGAGCAGTTCTTC. Translation: CASLRDNTYNEQFF.

This clone turned up a few times. The gene calls are TRBV29-1 and TRBJ2-7; maybe TRBD1 (5 bases). The CDR3 totals 15 residues. CDR1 is SQVTM and CDR2 is ANQGSEA in the germline V gene. Trimming removed 3 bases at V and 3 bases at J, with 18 bases between. CDR3 amino acids: CSVEGFSAGNYEQYF. Written as DNA, the CDR3 is TGCAGCGTTGAGGGATTCAGTGCAGGGAACTACGAGCAGTACTTC.

A few counts support this clone. The genes are TRBV19 and TRBJ1-1, with 10 positions matching TRBD1. From germline, CDR1 is LNHDA and CDR2 SQIVND (reference sequence). Trimming removed 8 bases from V and 1 base from J; junction bases left unmatched: 1. The CDR3 has 13 residues. This CDR3 reads CASDRGPNTEAFF. In nucleotides, the CDR3 is TGTGCCAGTGACAGGGGGCCGAACACTGAAGCTTTCTTT.

This clone occurred a few times. The chain recombines TRBV23-1 with TRBJ2-5, with 11 bases lining up with TRBD2. The J call may be mistaken, given a closer DNA end match to TRBJ2-7. TRBV23-1 is an open reading frame, and its role is uncertain. The CDR3 runs to 13 residues. The chain's CDR3 is CASSLSGRGEQYF. As DNA, the CDR3 is TGCGCCAGCAGTCTTAGCGGGAGGGGCGAGCAGTACTTC.

The chain recombines TRBV29-1 with TRBJ1-3, with 8 bases matching TRBD1. V lost 7 bases and J lost 2; bases outside the gene matches: 7. CDR1 and CDR2 (germline): SQVTM, ANQGSEA. The CDR3 runs 14 residues. Here the CDR3 reads CSARTGSAGNTIYF. Here the CDR3 DNA reads TGCAGCGCCCGGACAGGGAGTGCTGGAAACACCATATATTTT.

V gene TRBV28 combines with J gene TRBJ2-5; D gene uncertain. This CDR3 region has 12 residues. Per the germline V gene, CDR1 is MDHEN and CDR2 is SYDVKM. V was pared by 1 base and J by 4 bases, with 4 bases between. The CDR3 DNA sequence: TGTGCCAGCAGTTTATCGTCAGAGACCCAGTACTTC. This gives the protein CASSLSSETQYF. The full variable domain, in which reference TRBV28 and TRBJ2-5 provide the parts outside the CDR3, is DVKVTQSSRYLVKRTGEKVFLECVQDMDHENMFWYRQDPGLGLRLIYFSYDVKMKEKGDIPEGYSVSREKKERFSLILESASTNQTSMYLCASSLSSETQYFGPGTRLLVL.

This clone was observed a handful of times. V usage is TRBV5-6 and J usage is TRBJ2-5; D may be TRBD2 (5 bases). Germline CDR1 and CDR2: SGHDT and YYEEEE. Trimming took 2 bases from V and 4 from J, leaving 12 bases between them. CDR3 length equals 14 residues. For the CDR3, the DNA is TGTGCCAGCAGCTTTGGATTAGCGAGAGAGACCCAGTACTTC. It is translated as CASSFGLARETQYF.

V and J are TRBV7-2 and TRBJ2-7; the match to TRBD2 covers 9 bases. This CDR3 spans 15 amino acids. The germline V gene encodes CDR1 SGHTA and CDR2 FQGNSA. J was trimmed by 3 bases and V by 1 base; bases with no gene match: 4. This CDR3 is CASSLGWRGGYEQYF. The DNA for the CDR3 is TGTGCCAGCAGCTTAGGATGGCGGGGGGGCTACGAGCAGTACTTC.

The rearrangement links TRBV29-1 to TRBJ2-2, with a tentative D call TRBD2 (5 bases). The V gene lost 5 bases and the J gene lost 4 bases, with 14 bases spanning the gap. Germline lookup yields CDR1 SQVTM and CDR2 ANQGSEA. The CDR3 totals 14 residues. DNA of the CDR3: TGCAGCGTTCTTGTCCAGGAGGCCACCGGGGAGCTGTTTTTT. Its translation is CSVLVQEATGELFF.

The genes are TRBV7-9 and TRBJ1-2; 7 positions agree with TRBD1. V was clipped by 5 bases and J by 8 bases; unmatched bases: 14. CDR1 is SEHNR and CDR2 is FQNEAQ in the germline V gene (reference sequence). The CDR3 totals 15 residues. CDR3 amino acids: CASSLSAETGWGYTF. DNA of the CDR3: TGTGCCAGCAGCCTGTCGGCTGAGACAGGGTGGGGCTACACCTTC.

The gene calls are TRBV29-1 and TRBJ2-1; D possibly corresponds to TRBD2 (6 bases). In germline, CDR1 is SQVTM, CDR2 ANQGSEA. The CDR3 consists of 13 residues. Deletions cut 6 bases from V and 7 bases from J, with 16 bases between. CDR3 bases: TGCAGCGTAGGGGACTTTAGTTTGAATGAGCAGTTCTTC. It translates to CSVGDFSLNEQFF.

The chain carries TRBV7-2 and TRBJ2-1; 11 bases are shared with TRBD2. V was pared by 5 bases and J by 9 bases, with 21 bases of the junction left unmatched. Germline values: CDR1 SGHTA, CDR2 FQGNSA. This CDR3 is built from 19 residues. The CDR3 sequence: CASSPGQGRASGRMGEQFF. In DNA form, the CDR3 reads TGTGCCAGCAGCCCCGGACAGGGGCGGGCTAGCGGGAGGATGGGTGAGCAGTTCTTC.

This chain connects TRBV7-6 to TRBJ2-4; 8 nucleotides agree with TRBD2. Germline V CDR1 and CDR2: SGHVS, FNYEAQ. The CDR3 loop spans 13 amino acids. V shed 5 bases and J 16 bases; nucleotides not matched to a gene: 13. CDR3: CASSPFGGAAAYF. The DNA for the CDR3 is TGTGCCAGCAGCCCTTTCGGGGGGGCTGCGGCCTACTTC.

J is TRBJ1-4 and V is TRBV29-1; no firm D call. The V end lost 3 bases, the J end lost 3 bases, and 5 bases lay between the germline ends. The CDR3 runs 12 residues. Per the germline V gene, CDR1 is SQVTM and CDR2 is ANQGSEA. The CDR3 sequence is CSVDVSNEKLFF. The CDR3 nucleotides are TGCAGCGTTGATGTATCTAATGAAAAACTGTTTTTT.

This clone has a handful of counts. The genes are TRBV7-2 and TRBJ2-5; D is perhaps TRBD2 (6 bases). Germline V gene data show CDR1 as SGHTA and CDR2 as FQGNSA. This CDR3 is built from 13 residues. Trimming cost V 6 bases and J 6 bases, with 14 bases left between them. CDR3 loop: CASSPDYLQTQYF. CDR3 nucleotide sequence: TGTGCCAGCAGTCCGGACTATCTCCAGACCCAGTACTTC.

A few counts support this clone. The chain joins TRBV30 to TRBJ1-6; perhaps TRBD1 as D (6 bases). This CDR3 contains 14 residues. V was cut by 5 bases and J by 8 bases, with 16 bases left in between. Germline loops: CDR1 GTSNPN, CDR2 SVGIG (reference sequence). In nucleotides, the CDR3 is TGTGCCTGGTTAGTACAGGGAGAGGATTCACCCCTCCACTTT. The encoded protein is CAWLVQGEDSPLHF.

V gene TRBV5-4 combines with J gene TRBJ1-2, with 8 bases fitting TRBD1. The germline CDR1 and CDR2 sequences are SGHNT and YYREEE (reference sequence). CDR3 length equals 15 residues. The V and J ends lost 4 bases and 4 bases, in that order; junction bases with no gene match: 9. Here the CDR3 reads CASSGKDRAGYGYTF. As DNA, the CDR3 is TGTGCCAGCAGCGGGAAGGACAGGGCGGGCTATGGCTACACCTTC.

The chain couples TRBV11-2 to TRBJ1-3, with D unclear. V lost 2 bases to trimming and J lost 0 bases, with 11 bases between them. Germline V gene data show CDR1 as SGHAT and CDR2 as FQNNGV. The CDR3 is 16 residues long. The CDR3 reads CASSLIPSSSGNTIYF. The CDR3 DNA reads as TGTGCCAGCAGCTTAATTCCCTCGAGCTCTGGAAACACCATATATTTT.

This clone was observed a handful of times. CDR3 nucleotides: TGTGCCAGCAGCTTACAGCCGGGACAAGAGACCCAGTACTTC. This translates into CASSLQPGQETQYF. The rearrangement links TRBV7-8 to TRBJ2-5, with D possibly matching TRBD2 (5 bases). The CDR3 contains 14 residues. Trimming pared 2 bases from V and 2 bases from J, leaving 9 bases between. CDR1 and CDR2 from the germline V gene are SGHVS and FQNEAQ.

V usage is TRBV5-4 and J usage is TRBJ2-1; the match to TRBD2 covers 10 bases. The CDR3 is 15 residues long. The junction had 5 bases not matched to a gene; V was cut back by 4 bases and J by 4 bases. Germline V gene lookup returns CDR1 SGHNT and CDR2 YYREEE (reference sequence). The chain's CDR3 is CASSPGLARYNEQFF. The CDR3 nucleotides are TGTGCCAGCAGCCCGGGACTAGCGAGGTACAATGAGCAGTTCTTC.

This clone was found a few times. The J gene is TRBJ2-3, the V gene TRBV11-2, with D tentatively TRBD2 (6 bases). There are 12 residues in the CDR3. V lost 11 bases and J lost 2, with 11 bases in between. CDR1 and CDR2 from the germline V gene are SGHAT and FQNNGV. In DNA, the CDR3 is TGTGCCCTGGAGGGGTCCACAGATACGCAGTATTTT. Amino acids: CALEGSTDTQYF. Filled out from reference TRBV11-2 and TRBJ2-3, the complete variable domain reads EAGVAQSPRYKIIEKRQSVAFWCNPISGHATLYWYQQILGQGPKLLIQFQNNGVVDDSQLPKDRFSAERLKGVDSTLKIQPAKLEDSAVYLCALEGSTDTQYFGPGTRLTVL.

The CDR3 spells CASSLQGPYNEQFF. The DNA for the CDR3 is TGTGCCAGCAGTTTACAGGGGCCTTACAATGAGCAGTTCTTC. V and J are TRBV27 and TRBJ2-1, with D maybe TRBD1 (6 bases). This CDR3 is built from 14 residues. The V gene lost 2 bases and the J gene lost 4 bases, with 9 bases spanning the gap. Germline V gene data show CDR1 as MNHEY and CDR2 as SMNVEV (reference sequence).

This clone was recorded a few times. The chain has TRBV15 and TRBJ1-6, with TRBD1 matching over 9 bases. The CDR3 is 15 residues long. The germline V gene has CDR1 LNHNV and CDR2 YYDKDF (reference sequence). Trimming removed 5 bases from V and 10 bases from J; junction bases left unmatched: 9. The CDR3 DNA sequence: TGTGCCACCAGCGGATCCGGGACAGGGAACTCACCCCTCCACTTT. Encoded protein: CATSGSGTGNSPLHF.

The chain carries TRBV7-8 and TRBJ2-4; D not certain. CDR1 SGHVS and CDR2 FQNEAQ come from the germline V gene. The CDR3 loop spans 14 amino acids. V lost 5 bases and J lost 7, with 15 bases in between. The CDR3, as DNA: TGTGCCAGCAGCGCAGACTCCTATGGCAACATTCAGTACTTC. Its translation: CASSADSYGNIQYF.

This chain uses TRBV5-1 with TRBJ2-5; possibly TRBD1 for D (5 bases). Germline CDR1 and CDR2: SGHRS and YFSETQ. V lost 6 bases, J lost 0 bases, and 12 bases lay in between. This CDR3 spans 14 amino acids. CDR3 in amino acids: CASKLQTDQETQYF. The DNA of the CDR3 is TGCGCCAGCAAGTTGCAGACAGACCAAGAGACCCAGTACTTC.

The table lists this clone with a few counts. The chain uses TRBV29-1 and TRBJ2-3; the match to TRBD2 covers 14 bases. CDR3 length: 15 residues. Germline lookup yields CDR1 SQVTM and CDR2 ANQGSEA. V shed 4 bases, J shed 4 bases, and the junction held 4 bases outside the gene matches. CDR3 in DNA: TGCAGCGTTGCCCCGACTAGCGGGGGGGCAGATACGCAGTATTTT. Protein sequence: CSVAPTSGGADTQYF.

This clone was seen only a few times. The rearrangement uses TRBV29-1 and TRBJ2-7, with D possibly matching TRBD1 (6 bases). Germline V gene data show CDR1 as SQVTM and CDR2 as ANQGSEA. Trimming took 5 bases from V and 2 from J, leaving 13 bases between them. This CDR3 has 13 amino acids. In nucleotides, the CDR3 is TGCAGCGTTCGAGGGACAAACCCCTACGAGCAGTACTTC. It specifies CSVRGTNPYEQYF.

This clone was counted a few times. V and J are TRBV28 and TRBJ2-7, with 7 bases lining up with TRBD1. The CDR3 covers 12 residues. Germline-derived CDR1 and CDR2 are MDHEN and SYDVKM. V shed 5 bases, J shed 7 bases, and the junction held 5 bases outside the gene matches. The CDR3 nucleotides are TGTGCCAGCAGTAGGGGGCGCTGGGAGCAGTACTTC. Translating gives CASSRGRWEQYF.

The table lists this clone with a few counts. This chain connects TRBV18 to TRBJ1-2, with D unresolved. This CDR3 contains 14 residues. The V and J ends lost 6 bases and 2 bases respectively, with 13 bases between them. Germline V gene lookup returns CDR1 KGHSH and CDR2 LQKENI. This chain's CDR3 is CASSPPGGNYGYTF. CDR3 DNA sequence: TGTGCCAGCTCCCCCCCAGGCGGGAACTATGGCTACACCTTC.